This T cell receptor (beta chain) was documented in a study of T cells in Graves' hyperthyroidism and ophthalmopathy. Study background: Blood was drawn when the patient was first diagnosed and still untreated.

About this clonotype itself: Antigen unknown.

Germline loops: CDR1 SEHNR, CDR2 FQNEAQ (reference sequence). Trimming stripped 1 base from V and 0 bases from J, with 7 bases between. The CDR3 length is 14 residues. Amplified TCR beta CDR3 regions derived from RNA transcripts. The HTBI set primed first-round TCR CDR3 RT-PCR. TCRdb called the multiplex PCR reads again in MiXCR, with one record for every CDR3 protein. The sample consists of fewer than 650,000 distinct CDR3 sequences, approximately 15% of them appearing once. Newly diagnosed patients aged 18 to 65 had hyperthyroidism of under 2 months' duration. Whole-study results and caveats: Stable hyperthyroidism was separated from ophthalmopathy by a model based on 13 V-J features.

Sequencing was done on a sample of blood. V gene TRBV7-9 combines with J gene TRBJ2-7, with D possibly being TRBD1 (5 bases). The sequence was obtained from a woman aged 30 to 39 with Graves' hyperthyroidism that later progressed to Graves' ophthalmopathy. The CDR3, as DNA: TGTGCCAGCAGCTTAGAGGGGTGCTCCTACGAGCAGTACTTC. Its protein is CASSLEGCSYEQYF.